This T cell receptor beta chain was sequenced for a study of T cell responses to AZD1222 COVID-19 vaccine (dated by TCRdb to the early 2020s). Some background on the complete study: A total of over 230 trial participants underwent TCR sequencing, of whom about 200 had received two doses of AZD1222 and 26 had received two doses of the MenACWY control vaccine. Enrollment into the trials was organized by age into subgroups of 18-55, 56-69 and 70-plus years, and those subgroups contained about 150, 27 and 61 TCR-sequenced participants, respectively.

The CDR3 regions of human TCRbeta chains were analyzed by immunosequencing. In the source study's methods: TCRs in the repertoires were matched against a reference library of SARS-CoV-2-specific TCRs that had been generated with the MIRA antigen-specificity platform. Breadth was defined as the fraction of unique TCRs that were SARS-CoV-2-associated, and depth was defined as the fraction of total T cells that were SARS-CoV-2-associated. Using the MIRA data, every spike-specific TCR was mapped to the spike region that the TCR reacted to and assigned to either a CD4 or a CD8 class. Log10-transformed breadth and depth values were compared by one-way ANOVA with Sidak's multiple comparisons tests. TCRdb limited this immuneACCESS table to in-frame rearrangements with V and J called. A share of clones is missing; checked studies link under half to unresolved V genes, and the rest is unexplained. The DNA was the basis for D and trimming; V, J and clone size are from that table. Recorded for this sample are around 180,000 clones; roughly 94% of them occurred a single time. The ten largest make up roughly 1.7% of the sample.

Points the paper makes about the study in general: CD4 TCRs associated with the vaccine covered the entire spike protein, and the dominant responses were in regions 160-218 and 743-854. After two AZD1222 doses, spike-specific TCR breadth and depth were significantly higher than at day 0 and than in MenACWY recipients. Conclusions about previously exposed vaccinees are limited because only six or seven AZD1222 recipients were SARS-CoV-2 seropositive at baseline. Nearly half of unique spike-specific TCRs reportedly recognized epitopes outside regions mutated in the B.1.351 and B.1.1.7 variants. Participants were mostly white British, with more females than males. The authors suggested clonal diversity may have been underestimated. In the small 56-69-year group, the increase in depth fell short of significance, most likely because of low power. Because no day 14 peak-response samples were available, repertoires were characterized only after the peak T cell response.

The sample's time point label is to be understood as: about 28 days (+/-7) after the second vaccine dose. Because spike-specific TCR depth and breadth did not differ between the two schedules, AZD1222 recipients who got a second dose at roughly 4 weeks were pooled with those who got a second dose at roughly 12 weeks. Vaccinee samples were obtained from the UK trials COV001 and COV002, which included a single-blind randomized controlled phase 2/3 trial of AZD1222 (ChAdOx1 nCoV-19) in healthy adults. For TCRbeta chain sequencing, PBMC samples were collected from trial participants at day 0 and at day 28 after the second dose. As concerns this clone: It has no known antigen specificity. Base-call qualities are not available, and no considerably larger clone is one nucleotide away.

CDR1 and CDR2 are read off the germline V gene (reference sequence) as SGHKS and YYEKEE. Trimming costs V 6 bases and J 2 bases, and their ends lie 9 bases apart. Its CDR3 holds 13 amino acids, cysteine through phenylalanine. The kept DNA is CDR3 alone, 39 bases in frame from the first base. The clonotype originates from an adult who received the AZD1222 COVID-19 vaccine. Here the chain combines TRBV5-5 and TRBJ1-3; the D gene identity is not certain. Sequencing was performed on peripheral blood, taken 28 days after the second AZD1222 dose. Read as DNA, the sequence is TGTGCCAGCACCCTCCTGACTGGAAACACCATATATTTT. This is translated as CASTLLTGNTIYF.